Sequencing of this TCR beta chain was carried out in a study of T cell responses to AZD1222 COVID-19 vaccine. Germline CDR1 reads SGHRS; CDR2 reads YFSETQ. V gave up 4 bases and J gave up 2 bases; unmatched junction bases: 4. This CDR3 has 15 residues. The data were produced by immunoSEQ multiplex PCR, yet TCRdb's version contains in-frame clones alone and is incomplete. This sample has over 200,000 clones, with about 94% found just once. This sequence joins TRBV5-1 and TRBJ1-2; 11 bases align to TRBD1. The sample in question was peripheral blood, obtained 28 days after the second dose of the MenACWY control vaccine. The TCR originated in an adult who received the MenACWY meningococcal vaccine as a control. The CDR3 DNA reads as TGCGCCAGCAGCGGCGGACAGGGGGCAAACTATGGCTACACCTTC. As protein: CASSGGQGANYGYTF.